A single sample is the source of the 22 T cell receptor beta chains below, sequenced in a study of T cell repertoires in cytomegalovirus infection. TCRdb reprocessed the reads with MiXCR, giving one entry per CDR3 protein. The sample yields some 700,000 distinct CDR3 sequences, about a third seen once. Sequenced material: PBMCs. These receptors all come from a human donor in good health (CMV status not recorded). Some clones in this sample may be carry-over from other donors' samples.

This clonotype appeared a few times. This sequence joins TRBV15 and TRBJ1-5; 7 bases fit TRBD1. The trim removed 3 bases at V and 2 bases at J, leaving 4 bases unmatched. CDR3 length: 15 residues. Germline V gives CDR1 LNHNV, CDR2 YYDKDF (reference sequence). CDR3 protein: CATSRRGPGNQPQHF. In DNA, the CDR3 is TGTGCCACCAGCAGGAGGGGGCCTGGCAATCAGCCCCAGCATTTT.

The rearrangement uses TRBV6-2 or TRBV6-3 and TRBJ2-5, with D unclear. CDR1 is MNHEY, CDR2 SVGEGT, per germline. V lost 6 bases and J lost 9, with 11 bases in between. The CDR3 contains 11 residues. The chain's CDR3 is CASSRLSAQYF. In DNA form, the CDR3 reads TGTGCCAGCAGCCGTCTTTCGGCCCAGTACTTC.

This clonotype has only a few counts. This chain links TRBV7-2 with TRBJ1-3; weak D call: TRBD1 (5 bases). Germline V gives CDR1 SGHTA, CDR2 FQGNSA. The CDR3 length is 14 residues. Between the trimmed V and J ends, which lost 3 bases and 2 bases, there was a span of 8 bases. The CDR3 DNA sequence: TGTGCCAGCAGCTTTACAGGTCCTGGAAACACCATATATTTT. Protein sequence: CASSFTGPGNTIYF.

To note about this clonotype: A single base separates this from a much larger clone, so it may be a read error. CDR3 loop: CASSFLGSGLAGETQYF. The CDR3 coding sequence is TGTGCCAGCAGTTTTTTGGGTTCAGGACTAGCGGGAGAGACCCAGTACTTC. This chain links TRBV28 with TRBJ2-5, with 11 bases lining up with TRBD2. This CDR3 region has 17 residues. Trimming took 3 bases from V and 4 from J; bases not matched to a gene: 10. Germline V gene data show CDR1 as MDHEN and CDR2 as SYDVKM.

In this sample, this clonotype turned up many times. The chain uses TRBV7-9 and TRBJ2-5, with TRBD1 matching over 9 bases. Germline V lookup: CDR1 SEHNR, CDR2 FQNEAQ (reference sequence). The CDR3 length is 15 residues. V lost 2 bases to trimming and J lost 2 bases; unmatched junction nucleotides: 3. CDR3 DNA sequence: TGTGCCAGCAGCTTACGGGACAGGGATCAAGAGACCCAGTACTTC. It encodes CASSLRDRDQETQYF.

This chain connects TRBV6-2 or TRBV6-3 to TRBJ2-4; 14 bases match TRBD2. This CDR3 has 20 amino acids. CDR1 and CDR2 (germline): MNHEY, SVGEGT. The V segment lost 5 bases and the J segment 1 base; nucleotides outside the gene matches: 13. The CDR3 DNA sequence: TGTGCCAGCAGTCGAGGACTAGCGGGGGGACTATCGGGGGCCAAAAACATTCAGTACTTC. This codes for CASSRGLAGGLSGAKNIQYF.

This clonotype was detected only once. The chain uses TRBV25-1 and TRBJ1-2, with TRBD1 matching over 7 bases. The ends lost 6 bases at V and 1 base at J; junction bases unmatched: 8. The CDR3 covers 15 residues. CDR1 and CDR2 (germline): MGHDK, SYGVNS. CDR3 protein: CASSDPNRGNYGYTF. In DNA form, the CDR3 reads TGTGCCAGCAGCGACCCCAACAGGGGTAACTATGGCTACACCTTC.

This chain joins TRBV20-1 and TRBJ2-2; D is perhaps TRBD2 (5 bases). The germline V gene has CDR1 DFQATT and CDR2 SNEGSKA (reference sequence). Trimming stripped 0 bases from V and 5 bases from J, with 10 bases between. The CDR3 has 14 residues. In DNA, the CDR3 is TGCAGTGCTAGAGATCAAGGCGGGACCGGGGAGCTGTTTTTT. Translating gives CSARDQGGTGELFF.

J is TRBJ2-1 and V is TRBV15; 8 nucleotides agree with TRBD2. CDR1 and CDR2 from the germline V gene are LNHNV and YYDKDF (reference sequence). V was pared by 5 bases and J by 3 bases, with 6 bases of the junction left unmatched. The CDR3 loop spans 15 amino acids. DNA for the CDR3: TGTGCCACCAGCCGGGGGGGGCGGCTCTACAATGAGCAGTTCTTC. It codes for CATSRGGRLYNEQFF.

This chain links TRBV19 with TRBJ2-3, with 10 bases fitting TRBD2. The junction had 17 bases not matched to a gene; V was cut back by 4 bases and J by 1 base. This CDR3 region has 20 residues. The germline V gene encodes CDR1 LNHDA and CDR2 SQIVND (reference sequence). CDR3 sequence: CASSSGGLAGASPRTDTQYF. For the CDR3, the DNA is TGTGCCAGTAGTAGCGGCGGGCTAGCGGGAGCTTCTCCCCGCACAGATACGCAGTATTTT.

A few counts support this clonotype. This rearrangement joins TRBV7-9 to TRBJ1-2; weak D call: TRBD1 (6 bases). Between the trimmed V and J ends, which lost 7 bases and 3 bases, there was a span of 12 bases. The V gene's germline CDR1 is SEHNR and CDR2 FQNEAQ (reference sequence). CDR3 length equals 13 residues. The CDR3 is CASTEGGYYGYTF. CDR3 bases: TGTGCCAGCACCGAAGGGGGGTACTATGGCTACACCTTC.

The V gene is TRBV2, the J gene TRBJ2-4; 8 positions match TRBD1. Germline-derived CDR1 and CDR2 are SNHLY and FYNNEI. V lost 6 bases and J lost 1; bases outside the gene matches: 17. The CDR3 length is 19 residues. The CDR3 reads CASSPSPGQGLMAKNIQYF. CDR3 coding DNA: TGTGCCAGCAGCCCCTCCCCCGGACAGGGCCTAATGGCCAAAAACATTCAGTACTTC.

J is TRBJ2-1 and V is TRBV19, with D unresolved. V was pared by 1 base and J by 6 bases, with 7 bases between. Germline assignment: CDR1 LNHDA and CDR2 SQIVND (reference sequence). This CDR3 is built from 13 residues. The CDR3 protein is CASSIGRGNEQFF. The CDR3 DNA follows: TGTGCCAGTAGTATAGGTCGAGGCAATGAGCAGTTCTTC.

In its sample, this clonotype was seen once. The conserved phenylalanine or tryptophan normally closing the CDR3 is absent here, so this likely arose from a read error. The rearrangement joins TRBV10-3 to TRBJ2-7, with TRBD2 matching 10 bases. Per germline, CDR1 ENHRY and CDR2 SYGVKD. With 3 bases clipped from V and 3 bases from J, the junction kept 5 bases outside the gene matches. The CDR3 is made up of 15 amino acids. The DNA for the CDR3 is TGTGCCATCAGTGACCTTAGCGGGAGGAACTACGAGCAGTACTCC. Translating gives CAISDLSGRNYEQYS.

Only a few counts were recorded for this clonotype. The rearrangement uses TRBV19 and TRBJ2-3; 8 positions agree with TRBD1. The CDR3 sequence is 14 residues long. V lost 4 bases, J lost 10 bases, and 10 bases stayed unmatched. CDR1 LNHDA and CDR2 SQIVND come from the germline V gene (reference sequence). CDR3 nucleotide sequence: TGTGCCAGTAGTACCCTGAGCGGACAGGGTTCGCAGTATTTT. It specifies CASSTLSGQGSQYF.

This clonotype was picked up many times. This rearrangement joins TRBV7-8 to TRBJ2-7, with 11 bases lining up with TRBD2. The CDR3 length is 15 residues. With 2 bases clipped from V and 3 bases from J, the junction kept 3 bases outside the gene matches. Germline V CDR1 and CDR2: SGHVS, FQNEAQ. CDR3 sequence reads: CASSLLAGGVYEQYF. CDR3 nucleotide sequence: TGTGCCAGCAGCTTACTAGCGGGGGGCGTCTACGAGCAGTACTTC.

The V call is TRBV7-6, the J call TRBJ2-4; D gene unclear. V lost 1 base and J lost 3, with 7 bases in between. The germline gives CDR1 SGHVS, CDR2 FNYEAQ. This CDR3 comprises 14 residues. The CDR3 region has the DNA TGTGCCAGCAGCTTAGACGGCGGCAAAAACATTCAGTACTTC. Protein product: CASSLDGGKNIQYF.

This clonotype was seen repeatedly, ten times or more. This chain connects TRBV6-2 or TRBV6-3 to TRBJ1-4; D is unresolved. Germline V gene lookup returns CDR1 MNHEY and CDR2 SVGEGT. The CDR3 runs to 17 residues. Trimming left V 0 bases short and J 1 base short, with 12 bases between. The CDR3 sequence is CASSYSSGVGTNEKLFF. CDR3 bases: TGTGCCAGCAGTTACTCGTCCGGCGTCGGAACTAATGAAAAACTGTTTTTT.

This clonotype was seen a handful of times. The rearrangement links TRBV27 to TRBJ2-3; either TRBD1 or TRBD2 may fit D (6 bases each). The CDR3 has 16 residues. V was shortened by 3 bases and J by 2 bases, with 15 bases between the two germline ends. CDR1 and CDR2 (germline): MNHEY, SMNVEV (reference sequence). The CDR3 spells CASSLEGVLSTDTQYF. DNA for the CDR3: TGTGCCAGCAGTTTGGAGGGGGTCCTATCCACAGATACGCAGTATTTT.

This clonotype was detected once. The junction does not match germline at one end; this may be a read error. The chain employs TRBV19 and TRBJ1-1; 9 bases fit TRBD1. CDR3 length equals 13 residues. Germline V gene lookup returns CDR1 LNHDA and CDR2 SQIVND (reference sequence). CDR3 nucleotide sequence: TGTGCCATTAGTATGACAGGGGGCACTGAAGCTTTCTTT. Protein product: CAISMTGGTEAFF.

This chain connects TRBV7-2 to TRBJ1-2; D uncertain. Trimming took 0 bases from V and 1 from J, leaving 9 bases between them. This CDR3 is 15 amino acids long. From germline, CDR1 is SGHTA and CDR2 FQGNSA. The CDR3 sequence: CASSLANGYNYGYTF. CDR3 bases: TGTGCCAGCAGCTTAGCCAACGGGTATAACTATGGCTACACCTTC.

This clonotype was seen many times. The J gene is TRBJ1-4, the V gene TRBV7-6; 9 nucleotides agree with TRBD1. Per the germline V gene, CDR1 is SGHVS and CDR2 is FNYEAQ. V lost 7 bases to trimming and J lost 2 bases; unmatched junction nucleotides: 8. The CDR3 has 16 residues. This CDR3 is CASILGQGGTNEKLFF. Here the CDR3 DNA reads TGTGCCAGCATCCTGGGACAGGGAGGCACTAATGAAAAACTGTTTTTT.